This passage covers 27 T cell receptor beta chains from one sample sequenced in a study of T cell responses to AZD1222 COVID-19 vaccine. Libraries were prepared by immunoSEQ multiplex PCR; TCRdb keeps only in-frame clonotypes and omits some of them. The repertoire consists of under 200,000 clones, with roughly 90% occurring once and the leading ten covering 4% to 5.5%. The specimen comprised peripheral blood, sampled 28 days after the second AZD1222 dose. These receptors originate from an adult who received the AZD1222 COVID-19 vaccine.

This clone came up a few times. This chain uses TRBV19 with TRBJ2-2; D is unresolved. The CDR3 is 13 residues long. The V gene lost 5 bases and the J gene lost 2 bases, with 6 bases spanning the gap. Germline loops: CDR1 LNHDA, CDR2 SQIVND (reference sequence). The CDR3 DNA is TGTGCCAGTAGTTGGGGAAACACCGGGGAGCTGTTTTTT. Translation gives CASSWGNTGELFF.

The chain employs TRBV6-6 and TRBJ1-1; maybe TRBD1 (5 bases). Looked up from germline, CDR1 is MNHNY and CDR2 is SVGAGI (reference sequence). The V gene lost 3 bases and the J gene lost 1 base, with 12 bases spanning the gap. CDR3 length: 15 residues. The CDR3 loop is CASSYGAGRNTEAFF. For the CDR3, the DNA is TGTGCCAGCAGTTATGGGGCAGGGAGGAACACTGAAGCTTTCTTT.

This chain connects TRBV9 to TRBJ1-2; 9 nucleotides align to TRBD1. Germline V gene lookup returns CDR1 SGDLS and CDR2 YYNGEE. This CDR3 has 15 amino acids. J gave up 0 bases and V 3 bases, and 3 bases lay outside the gene matches. CDR3 coding DNA: TGTGCCAGCAGCGCGGACAGGGGAGCTAACTATGGCTACACCTTC. It codes for CASSADRGANYGYTF.

V usage is TRBV11-2 and J usage is TRBJ1-3; perhaps TRBD1 as D (6 bases). The CDR3 contains 16 residues. V was pared by 4 bases and J by 0 bases, with 13 bases between. CDR1 is SGHAT, CDR2 FQNNGV, per germline. CDR3 loop: CASSSLPRGSGNTIYF. For the CDR3, the DNA is TGTGCCAGCAGCTCGCTCCCCAGGGGCTCTGGAAACACCATATATTTT. The variable domain in full, completed from reference TRBV11-2 and TRBJ1-3, reads EAGVAQSPRYKIIEKRQSVAFWCNPISGHATLYWYQQILGQGPKLLIQFQNNGVVDDSQLPKDRFSAERLKGVDSTLKIQPAKLEDSAVYLCASSSLPRGSGNTIYFGEGSWLTVV.

This chain links TRBV5-1 with TRBJ2-7; tentative D call: TRBD1 (5 bases). The CDR3 spans 14 residues. Germline lookup yields CDR1 SGHRS and CDR2 YFSETQ. The V end lost 2 bases, the J end lost 0 bases, and 9 bases lay between the germline ends. CDR3 loop: CASSFQGYSYEQYF. The CDR3 nucleotides are TGCGCCAGCAGCTTTCAGGGTTACTCCTACGAGCAGTACTTC.

The chain recombines TRBV30 with TRBJ1-5, with a tentative D call TRBD1 (6 bases). The CDR3 extends over 13 amino acids. CDR1 is GTSNPN, CDR2 SVGIG, per germline (reference sequence). Trimming removed 3 bases from V and 5 bases from J, with 11 bases in between. The CDR3 sequence: CAWSFKGDQPQHF. The CDR3 DNA reads TGTGCCTGGAGCTTCAAGGGGGATCAGCCCCAGCATTTT. Together with reference TRBV30 and TRBJ1-5, the CDR3 gives the full variable domain: SQTIHQWPATLVQPVGSPLSLECTVEGTSNPNLYWYRQAAGRGLQLLFYSVGIGQISSEVPQNLSASRPQDRQFILSSKKLLLSDSGFYLCAWSFKGDQPQHFGDGTRLSIL.

The chain recombines TRBV15 with TRBJ1-4, with TRBD1 as a possible D gene (5 bases). CDR1 LNHNV and CDR2 YYDKDF come from the germline V gene (reference sequence). V gave up 1 base and J gave up 7 bases, with 10 bases separating them. The CDR3 runs 14 residues. In nucleotides, the CDR3 is TGTGCCACCAGCAGAGTCCAGGGTAGTGAAAAACTGTTTTTT. Its protein is CATSRVQGSEKLFF.

This clone was seen a few times. The J gene is TRBJ2-3, the V gene TRBV5-1; TRBD2 is a possible D gene (5 bases). Germline V CDR1 and CDR2: SGHRS, YFSETQ. The CDR3 consists of 13 residues. Trimming cost V 1 base and J 4 bases, with 7 bases left between them. CDR3: CASSLSSSDTQYF. The CDR3 bases are TGCGCCAGCAGCTTGTCTAGCTCAGATACGCAGTATTTT.

The chain has TRBV9 and TRBJ2-2, with 8 nucleotides matching TRBD1. The CDR3 covers 15 residues. V trimming: 2 bases; J trimming: 6 bases; junction bases outside the gene matches: 6. Germline V gene sequence: CDR1 SGDLS, CDR2 YYNGEE. CDR3 nucleotide sequence: TGTGCCAGCAGCGTTGAGACAGGGGCGTCCGGGGAGCTGTTTTTT. This gives the protein CASSVETGASGELFF.

The CDR3 here is CASSQGQGMNTEAFF. CDR3 coding DNA: TGCGCCAGCAGCCAGGGACAGGGGATGAACACTGAAGCTTTCTTT. The chain links TRBV4-1 to TRBJ1-1; 10 nucleotides match TRBD1. Germline CDR1 and CDR2: MGHRA and YSYEKL. CDR3 length equals 15 residues. J was trimmed by 0 bases and V by 3 bases; bases with no gene match: 1.

The rearrangement links TRBV6-5 to TRBJ1-2, with 7 bases matching TRBD1. V lost 6 bases to trimming and J lost 7 bases; unmatched junction nucleotides: 14. Germline values: CDR1 MNHEY, CDR2 SVGAGI. This CDR3 is 15 amino acids long. The CDR3 here is CASSSTRQGFGGYTF. The CDR3 DNA is TGTGCCAGCAGCTCAACAAGACAGGGATTCGGTGGCTACACCTTC.

The chain links TRBV11-3 to TRBJ2-2; D may be TRBD1 (6 bases). Trimming stripped 5 bases from V and 1 base from J, with 8 bases between. Germline assignment: CDR1 SGHNT and CDR2 YENEEA. The CDR3 is 14 residues long. Written as DNA, the CDR3 is TGTGCCAGCAGCCCGACAGGGAACACCGGGGAGCTGTTTTTT. Amino acids: CASSPTGNTGELFF.

The CDR3 region has the DNA TGTGCCAGCAGTCTCACAAGCTTGGGTGGCTACACCTTC. This encodes CASSLTSLGGYTF. The chain is built from TRBV27 and TRBJ1-2; D gene uncertain. The length of the CDR3 is 13 residues. CDR1 is MNHEY and CDR2 is SMNVEV in the germline V gene (reference sequence). Trimming removed 5 bases at V and 7 bases at J, with 14 bases between.

This rearrangement joins TRBV11-2 to TRBJ2-3; 7 bases are shared with TRBD2. After removal of 4 bases from V and 3 bases from J, the junction contained 10 bases not matched to a gene. There are 16 residues in the CDR3. Germline CDR1 reads SGHAT; CDR2 reads FQNNGV. CDR3 in DNA: TGTGCCAGCAGCTCCCAGACGGGGGGTACTACAGATACGCAGTATTTT. It yields the protein CASSSQTGGTTDTQYF. Full variable domain (missing parts from reference TRBV11-2 and TRBJ2-3): EAGVAQSPRYKIIEKRQSVAFWCNPISGHATLYWYQQILGQGPKLLIQFQNNGVVDDSQLPKDRFSAERLKGVDSTLKIQPAKLEDSAVYLCASSSQTGGTTDTQYFGPGTRLTVL.

This clone occurred once. The V gene is TRBV11-2, the J gene TRBJ2-7; D possibly uses TRBD1 or TRBD2 (5 bases each). Germline V gene data show CDR1 as SGHAT and CDR2 as FQNNGV. CDR3 size: 15 residues. The V and J ends lost 0 bases and 1 base respectively, with 10 bases between them. CDR3 DNA: TGTGCCAGCAGCTTAGACCCGGGACCTTCCTACGAGCAGTACTTC. It specifies CASSLDPGPSYEQYF.

The rearrangement links TRBV7-9 to TRBJ1-1, with D uncertain. With 1 base removed from V and 4 bases from J, the gap between germline ends came to 7 bases. The CDR3 is made up of 13 amino acids. Per the germline V gene, CDR1 is SEHNR and CDR2 is FQNEAQ (reference sequence). CDR3 DNA: TGTGCCAGCAGCTTAGTCTTGAGCACTGAAGCTTTCTTT. Its translation is CASSLVLSTEAFF.

This sequence joins TRBV20-1 and TRBJ1-2; no clear D. Trimming shortened V by 5 bases and J by 5 bases, and 9 bases separated the two germline ends. The CDR3 totals 11 residues. The germline V gene has CDR1 DFQATT and CDR2 SNEGSKA (reference sequence). CDR3 residues: CSAPGRYGYTF. Written as DNA, the CDR3 is TGCAGTGCTCCCGGCAGATATGGCTACACCTTC.

V gene TRBV4-3 combines with J gene TRBJ1-2, with D perhaps matching TRBD1 (6 bases). CDR3 length: 14 amino acids. V was clipped by 1 base and J by 5 bases, with 11 bases between them. Germline V gives CDR1 LGHNA, CDR2 YSLEER. The CDR3 nucleotides read TGCGCCAGCAGCCAAGGGTGGACAGCATATGGCTACACCTTC. Translation gives CASSQGWTAYGYTF.

The chain's CDR3 is CATSDARTDTQYF. CDR3 nucleotides: TGTGCCACCAGTGATGCCCGTACAGATACGCAGTATTTT. V and J are TRBV24-1 and TRBJ2-3; D unresolved. CDR1 is KGHDR and CDR2 is SFDVKD in the germline V gene. CDR3 size: 13 residues. V was trimmed by 3 bases and J by 3 bases, leaving 6 bases between them.

This CDR3 reads CASSLSRGRGFSYNSPLHF. CDR3 nucleotide sequence: TGTGCCAGCAGCTTATCCCGAGGGCGGGGGTTCTCCTATAATTCACCCCTCCACTTT. This chain joins TRBV11-2 and TRBJ1-6; D is perhaps TRBD1 (5 bases). V lost 2 bases and J 0 bases, leaving 17 bases between the germline ends. Germline V lookup: CDR1 SGHAT, CDR2 FQNNGV. CDR3 length: 19 residues.

This chain uses TRBV29-1 with TRBJ2-2; 9 positions match TRBD2. This CDR3 has 14 residues. Trimming at V came to 3 bases and at J to 6 bases, leaving 5 bases not matched to a gene. In germline, CDR1 is SQVTM, CDR2 ANQGSEA. CDR3: CSVEASGDAGELFF. The CDR3, as DNA: TGCAGCGTTGAGGCTAGCGGGGATGCCGGGGAGCTGTTTTTT.

The gene calls are TRBV19 and TRBJ1-2; possible D gene TRBD1, 5 bases. The CDR3 is 13 residues long. Trimming shortened V by 5 bases and J by 4 bases, and 11 bases separated the two germline ends. CDR1 and CDR2 (germline): LNHDA, SQIVND (reference sequence). CDR3 protein: CASSAGLSYGYTF. CDR3 nucleotides: TGTGCCAGTAGTGCGGGACTCAGCTATGGCTACACCTTC.

The chain couples TRBV5-1 to TRBJ2-2, with TRBD2 identical over 7 bases. Germline V gene lookup returns CDR1 SGHRS and CDR2 YFSETQ. The CDR3 runs to 15 residues. The ends lost 4 bases at V and 3 bases at J; junction bases unmatched: 6. The DNA of the CDR3 is TGCGCCAGCAGCGCTGGACTAGGGGACACCGGGGAGCTGTTTTTT. This sequence encodes CASSAGLGDTGELFF.

This clone has a handful of counts. The chain combines TRBV2 with TRBJ1-6; 8 positions match TRBD1. V was clipped by 7 bases and J by 6 bases; unmatched bases: 5. CDR3 length: 14 residues. The V gene's germline CDR1 is SNHLY and CDR2 FYNNEI. The DNA for the CDR3 is TGTGCCAGCAAAGGGGACAGGATTAATTCACCCCTCCACTTT. Encoded protein: CASKGDRINSPLHF.

The chain combines TRBV12-5 with TRBJ2-5, with TRBD2 as a possible D gene (6 bases). Deletions cut 6 bases from V and 4 bases from J, with 12 bases between. Germline values: CDR1 LGHNT, CDR2 FRNRAP. The CDR3 extends over 13 amino acids. The CDR3 loop is CASGVGGGETQYF. CDR3 in DNA: TGTGCTAGTGGGGTGGGGGGAGGAGAGACCCAGTACTTC.

This clone was observed a single time. The chain is built from TRBV21-1 and TRBJ1-1. TRBV21-1 is a pseudogene locus. CDR3 length: 11 residues. The CDR3 DNA follows: TGTGCCAGCAGCCCTGAAGCTGAAGCTTTCTTT. Encoded protein: CASSPEAEAFF.

The CDR3 DNA sequence: TGTGCCAGCAGTGACTCGGGTCAGGGTCAGCCCCAGCATTTT. Its protein product is CASSDSGQGQPQHF. The gene calls are TRBV6-4 and TRBJ1-5; a weak D match, TRBD1 (5 bases). This CDR3 contains 14 residues. Germline V gives CDR1 MRHNA, CDR2 SNTAGT. The ends were cut back, 0 bases at V and 6 bases at J, with 9 bases in the middle.